One and the same sample provided the 16 T cell receptor beta chains below, sequenced in a study of post-analysis software for immune sequencing data (dated by TCRdb to between 2015 and 2016). For these receptors, no antigen is known. On the study overall, not on this receptor specifically: Roughly 5 TRBV segments, including TRBV5-6, TRBV5-1 and TRBV20-1, were significantly more frequent in patients than controls.

Library generation was performed with PCR. The listed sequencing device is Illumina HiSeq 2500. Unique molecular identifiers were incorporated into TCR beta cDNA libraries to reduce PCR and sequencing biases. The public reads were quality trimmed at Q25 with fastp and then assembled into clones with MiXCR by TCRdb, keeping productive beta chains. Every entry covers one CDR3 protein and lists the most common genes and DNA from its rows. This sample is represented by hundreds of thousands of distinct CDR3 sequences; approximately 59% of them were singletons. The ten largest clonotypes hold about 11% of the sample. The material sequenced was blood. The receptors originated from a girl aged 2 to 9 with multiple sclerosis.

The rearrangement joins TRBV13 to TRBJ2-7; D is ambiguous. In germline, CDR1 is PRHDT, CDR2 FYEKMQ (reference sequence). Trimming shortened V by 1 base and J by 6 bases, and 10 bases separated the two germline ends. CDR3 length: 13 amino acids. The CDR3 protein is CASSLAGRREQYF. CDR3 sequence (DNA): TGTGCCAGCAGCTTAGCCGGGCGACGCGAGCAGTACTTC.

This clonotype was seen only a few times. The chain has TRBV29-1 and TRBJ2-3, with TRBD1 matching 8 bases. The CDR3 has 16 amino acids. Germline-derived CDR1 and CDR2 are SQVTM and ANQGSEA. V lost 4 bases and J lost 1; bases outside the gene matches: 10. The CDR3 here is CSVVTDPGQGTDTQYF. The CDR3, as DNA: TGCAGCGTTGTTACCGACCCGGGACAGGGCACAGATACGCAGTATTTT.

This clonotype was counted a few times. The V call is TRBV6-1, the J call TRBJ1-2; D is perhaps TRBD1 (5 bases). With 9 bases removed from V and 3 bases from J, the gap between germline ends came to 26 bases. From germline, CDR1 is MNHNS and CDR2 SASEGT. The CDR3 is 17 amino acids. CDR3 nucleotides: TGTGCCAGGAGAGAGGAACCGGGACTAACCCCTGACTATGGCTACACCTTC. Protein sequence: CARREEPGLTPDYGYTF.

In its sample, this clonotype was seen a few times. V usage is TRBV29-1 and J usage is TRBJ2-7; D is perhaps TRBD2 (5 bases). The CDR3 sequence is 13 residues long. Germline CDR1 reads SQVTM; CDR2 reads ANQGSEA. The ends were cut back, 8 bases at V and 5 bases at J, with 19 bases in the middle. The CDR3 DNA reads TGCAGCACACGCCGAGGGCCCCAGGACGAGCAGTACTTC. Encoded protein: CSTRRGPQDEQYF.

Concerning this clonotype itself: This may stem from a read error, because a much larger clone lies one nucleotide away. The chain uses TRBV9 and TRBJ2-7; D is possibly TRBD2 (5 bases). Germline CDR1 SGDLS, CDR2 YYNGEE. V dropped 0 bases and J dropped 4 bases, with 11 bases sitting between them. The CDR3 spans 14 residues. CDR3 loop: CASSVGSESYEQYF. Written as DNA, the CDR3 is TGTGCCAGCAGCGTAGGTAGCGAGAGTTACGAGCAGTACTTC.

The chain combines TRBV7-6 with TRBJ1-5; D unclear. Germline lookup yields CDR1 SGHVS and CDR2 FNYEAQ. The CDR3 runs to 17 residues. V lost 0 bases, J lost 0 bases, and 12 bases lay in between. In nucleotides, the CDR3 is TGTGCCAGCAGCTTAGCAAGAACGAGGGCTAGCAATCAGCCCCAGCATTTT. It yields the protein CASSLARTRASNQPQHF.

The chain employs TRBV12-3 or TRBV12-4 and TRBJ2-4; D remains ambiguous. The CDR3 consists of 12 residues. Trimming stripped 5 bases from V and 6 bases from J, with 8 bases between. CDR3 DNA: TGTGCCAGCAGTGCCGGCCTAAACATTCAGTACTTC. Translating it yields CASSAGLNIQYF.

A single count supports this clonotype. The chain combines TRBV11-2 with TRBJ2-5, with a weak D call TRBD1 (6 bases). Germline lookup yields CDR1 SGHAT and CDR2 FQNNGV. The V end lost 5 bases, the J end lost 1 base, and 17 bases lay between the germline ends. This CDR3 has 16 amino acids. CDR3 residues: CASSPPMGAIQETQYF. CDR3 in DNA: TGTGCCAGCAGCCCCCCCATGGGGGCAATCCAAGAGACCCAGTACTTC.

This clonotype was observed a few times. The rearrangement uses TRBV7-2 and TRBJ2-1; D is undetermined. Germline V gene data show CDR1 as SGHTA and CDR2 as FQGNSA. Trimming took off 1 base at V and 7 bases at J, with 14 bases between the two ends. The CDR3 is 15 amino acids. CDR3: CASSLGHLLGNEQFF. The CDR3 DNA reads TGTGCCAGCAGCTTAGGACACCTTCTAGGGAATGAGCAGTTCTTC.

This clonotype was observed once. The V and J genes are TRBV12-3 or TRBV12-4 and TRBJ1-1; TRBD1 matches at 9 bases. CDR3 length: 14 residues. V lost 6 bases and J lost 6; bases outside the gene matches: 8. As DNA, the CDR3 is TGTGCCAGCAGACGAGGACAGGGGAGTTCTGAAGCTTTCTTT. It encodes CASRRGQGSSEAFF.

The rearrangement joins TRBV28 to TRBJ2-4; D may match TRBD1 or TRBD2 (5 bases each). V was clipped by 3 bases and J by 1 base, with 10 bases between them. Germline CDR1 and CDR2: MDHEN and SYDVKM. The CDR3 has 15 amino acids. Written as DNA, the CDR3 is TGTGCCAGCAGTTTTGGGGGATCTGCCAAAAACATTCAGTACTTC. The encoded protein is CASSFGGSAKNIQYF.

The CDR3 spells CASRPTSGRADEQFF. CDR3 bases: TGTGCCAGCAGACCGACTAGCGGGAGGGCGGATGAGCAGTTCTTC. The chain is built from TRBV12-3 or TRBV12-4 and TRBJ2-1; 14 positions agree with TRBD2. Germline trimming cut 6 bases from V and 8 bases from J; bases unmatched to any gene: 6. The length of the CDR3 is 15 residues.

This chain joins TRBV6-5 and TRBJ1-2; tentatively, D is TRBD1 (6 bases). Germline CDR1 MNHEY, CDR2 SVGAGI. CDR3 size: 15 residues. The ends were cut back, 6 bases at V and 5 bases at J, with 19 bases in the middle. CDR3: CASRTRGGVNYGYTF. The CDR3 bases are TGTGCCAGCAGAACAAGGGGGGGCGTCAATTATGGCTACACCTTC.

The rearrangement links TRBV29-1 to TRBJ2-1; TRBD2 agrees at 15 bases. Germline V gene data show CDR1 as SQVTM and CDR2 as ANQGSEA. The CDR3 is 17 residues long. J was trimmed by 0 bases and V by 6 bases; bases with no gene match: 6. The CDR3 sequence: CSVPRTSGGASYNEQFF. In DNA form, the CDR3 reads TGCAGCGTCCCCCGGACTAGCGGGGGGGCCTCCTACAATGAGCAGTTCTTC.

Comment on this clonotype: At one end, the junction sequence differs from germline, possibly due to a read error. The chain links TRBV7-2 to TRBJ2-3; TRBD2 aligns across 8 bases. In germline, CDR1 is SGHTA, CDR2 FQGNSA. CDR3 size: 16 residues. The CDR3 spells CASSLASGVLADTQYF. CDR3 sequence (DNA): TGTGCCAGCAGCTTAGCTAGCGGGGTCCTAGCAGATACACAGTATTTT.

This clonotype was counted a single time. The chain has TRBV19 and TRBJ2-1, with TRBD2 matching 12 bases. V was clipped by 7 bases and J by 3 bases; unmatched bases: 4. The germline gives CDR1 LNHDA, CDR2 SQIVND (reference sequence). This CDR3 is built from 15 residues. CDR3 amino acids: CASKWTSGNYNEQFF. In DNA form, the CDR3 reads TGTGCCAGTAAGTGGACTAGCGGGAACTACAATGAGCAGTTCTTC. The entire variable domain, with the rest obtained from reference TRBV19 and TRBJ2-1, is as follows: DGGITQSPKYLFRKEGQNVTLSCEQNLNHDAMYWYRQDPGQGLRLIYYSQIVNDFQKGDIAEGYSVSREKKESFPLTVTSAQKNPTAFYLCASKWTSGNYNEQFFGPGTRLTVL.